These 9 T cell receptor beta chains came from one sample sequenced in a study of blood T cells in healthy people across ages. Next came a second PCR, run for about 6 to 12 cycles, which used a sample-barcoded 5' primer along with a J-beta primer mix. Via MiXCR, TCRdb re-called the 5' RACE reads, giving one row per CDR3 protein. The profile covers under 2,000,000 distinct CDR3 sequences, with around 50% appearing a single time and roughly 2% taken by the ten largest. Sequencing used blood. The receptors were gathered from a woman aged 40 to 50 in good health.

This clonotype was counted a few times. J is TRBJ2-1 and V is TRBV7-2, with a tentative D call TRBD2 (7 bases). The CDR3 extends over 15 amino acids. Germline loops: CDR1 SGHTA, CDR2 FQGNSA. Trimming stripped 5 bases from V and 10 bases from J, with 21 bases between. The CDR3 region has the DNA TGTGCCAGCAGCCAAGAGCGGGACCTAGGGGGAGAGCAGTTCTTC. Translating gives CASSQERDLGGEQFF.

The table lists this clonotype with a count of one. The V call is TRBV6-2 or TRBV6-3, the J call TRBJ2-4, with D maybe TRBD1 (6 bases). The J call is in doubt because the DNA end fits TRBJ2-7 better. The CDR3 runs to 15 residues. The V gene's germline CDR1 is MNHEY and CDR2 SVGEGT. CDR3 residues: CASSTLQTGTYEQYF. The CDR3 nucleotides read TGTGCCAGCAGTACCCTCCAGACAGGAACCTACGAGCAGTACTTC.

The chain couples TRBV20-1 to TRBJ2-1, with D unresolved. Trimming stripped 1 base from V and 9 bases from J, with 16 bases between. CDR3 length: 14 residues. From germline, CDR1 is DFQATT and CDR2 SNEGSKA (reference sequence). CDR3 nucleotides: TGCAGTGCTAGAGCCCTCACTACCCCACGTGAGCAGTTCTTC. Translating gives CSARALTTPREQFF.

This chain links TRBV20-1 with TRBJ2-7; D not certain. The germline gives CDR1 DFQATT, CDR2 SNEGSKA (reference sequence). Trimming took off 7 bases at V and 4 bases at J, with 17 bases between the two ends. The CDR3 contains 13 residues. The CDR3 reads CSVPLSKGYEQYF. The CDR3 DNA sequence: TGCAGTGTTCCACTTAGCAAGGGTTACGAGCAGTACTTC.

This clonotype was seen only once. The chain has TRBV18 and TRBJ2-7; D might be TRBD1 or TRBD2, each matching 6 bases. Germline values: CDR1 KGHSH, CDR2 LQKENI. This CDR3 has 14 residues. V was shortened by 0 bases and J by 6 bases, with 12 bases between the two germline ends. CDR3 amino acids: CASSPPGGRAEQYF. CDR3 sequence (DNA): TGTGCCAGCTCACCACCGGGGGGCAGGGCCGAGCAGTACTTC.

The CDR3 loop is CASSQDGSGGFPYEQYF. The CDR3 DNA is TGCGCCAGCAGCCAAGATGGAAGCGGGGGGTTCCCGTACGAGCAGTACTTC. The rearrangement uses TRBV4-1 and TRBJ2-7; 9 nucleotides agree with TRBD2. V lost 0 bases to trimming and J lost 4 bases; unmatched junction nucleotides: 10. This CDR3 has 17 amino acids. Germline-derived CDR1 and CDR2 are MGHRA and YSYEKL.

The gene calls are TRBV20-1 and TRBJ2-3, with 7 bases lining up with TRBD1. V lost 2 bases to trimming and J lost 1 base; unmatched junction nucleotides: 9. From germline, CDR1 is DFQATT and CDR2 SNEGSKA (reference sequence). The CDR3 totals 16 residues. This chain's CDR3 is CSARTPRGLGTDTQYF. The CDR3 DNA reads TGCAGTGCTAGAACTCCCAGGGGGTTAGGCACAGATACGCAGTATTTT.

The chain couples TRBV15 to TRBJ2-3, with no clear D. The V gene lost 5 bases and the J gene lost 4 bases, with 16 bases spanning the gap. Germline assignment: CDR1 LNHNV and CDR2 YYDKDF (reference sequence). The CDR3 has 15 amino acids. CDR3 sequence: CATSPRTLTSDTQYF. In nucleotides, the CDR3 is TGTGCCACCAGCCCCCGGACCCTGACGTCAGATACGCAGTATTTT.

This clonotype has just one count. The J gene is TRBJ2-3, the V gene TRBV4-1, with 7 bases identical to TRBD2. The CDR3 has 16 amino acids. The V and J ends lost 1 base and 1 base, in that order; junction bases with no gene match: 5. Per the germline V gene, CDR1 is MGHRA and CDR2 is YSYEKL. The CDR3 reads CASSQGWGGGTDTQYF. The CDR3 nucleotides are TGCGCCAGCAGCCAAGGATGGGGAGGGGGCACAGATACGCAGTATTTT.